These 11 T cell receptor beta chains were all obtained from the same sample, sequenced in a study of blood T cells in healthy people across ages. Then a second PCR, running about 6 to 12 cycles, was carried out with a sample-barcoded 5' primer and a J-beta primer mix. TCRdb reanalysed the 5' RACE reads using MiXCR and keeps one entry per CDR3 protein. The repertoire holds about 1.8 million distinct CDR3 sequences, with less than 50% as singletons. Sequences were obtained from blood. These receptors all come from a middle-aged woman in good health.

This clonotype has a single count. V and J are TRBV12-3 or TRBV12-4 and TRBJ2-3; TRBD2 matches at 11 bases. CDR3 length equals 18 residues. J was trimmed by 0 bases and V by 5 bases; bases with no gene match: 10. This chain's CDR3 is CASSPGLLAGVSTDTQYF. The CDR3 nucleotides are TGTGCCAGCAGTCCCGGATTACTAGCGGGGGTTAGCACAGATACGCAGTATTTT.

This chain uses TRBV9 with TRBJ2-5; TRBD2 aligns across 11 bases. The CDR3 length is 15 residues. Germline loops: CDR1 SGDLS, CDR2 YYNGEE. Trimming removed 0 bases from V and 11 bases from J; junction bases left unmatched: 9. CDR3 loop: CASSVETSGEGEQYF. CDR3 coding DNA: TGTGCCAGCAGCGTAGAGACTAGCGGGGAGGGTGAGCAGTACTTC.

V gene TRBV20-1 combines with J gene TRBJ2-7, with 10 bases matching TRBD2. V shed 6 bases and J 6 bases; nucleotides not matched to a gene: 11. Germline CDR1 is DFQATT and CDR2 is SNEGSKA (reference sequence). The CDR3 contains 14 residues. The CDR3 reads CSAVLLAGVSEQYF. In DNA, the CDR3 is TGCAGTGCCGTGCTCCTAGCGGGGGTAAGCGAGCAGTACTTC.

The CDR3 DNA follows: TGCGCCAGCAGCTCCCAGCCTGACAATGAGCAGTTCTTC. It is translated as CASSSQPDNEQFF. J is TRBJ2-1 and V is TRBV5-1; D remains unclear. V shed 3 bases and J shed 5 bases, with 9 bases lying between them. The CDR3 consists of 13 residues. CDR1 and CDR2 (germline): SGHRS, YFSETQ.

The table lists this clonotype with a few counts. This chain uses TRBV6-6 with TRBJ1-2; D ambiguous. This CDR3 comprises 14 residues. Germline V gives CDR1 MNHNY, CDR2 SVGAGI (reference sequence). Between the trimmed V and J ends, which lost 4 bases and 6 bases, there was a span of 15 bases. CDR3 residues: CASSFGPPQHGYTF. The CDR3 DNA is TGTGCCAGCAGTTTTGGACCTCCTCAGCATGGCTACACCTTC.

The sample holds a few counts of this clonotype. V is TRBV14 and J is TRBJ2-7; 8 bases agree with TRBD1. The junction had 18 bases not matched to a gene; V was cut back by 4 bases and J by 7 bases. This CDR3 comprises 17 residues. The germline CDR1 and CDR2 sequences are SGHDN and FVKESK. The CDR3 DNA sequence: TGTGCCAGCAGCCGCACCGGGACAGGCCTCTCCTACAATGAGCAGTACTTC. Protein: CASSRTGTGLSYNEQYF.

The rearrangement uses TRBV27 and TRBJ2-1; D may be TRBD2 (6 bases). Trimming left V 2 bases short and J 7 bases short, with 15 bases between. CDR3 length equals 15 residues. Per germline, CDR1 MNHEY and CDR2 SMNVEV (reference sequence). CDR3 loop: CASSLDGGSWNEQFF. The DNA for the CDR3 is TGTGCCAGCAGTTTAGACGGGGGTTCTTGGAATGAGCAGTTCTTC.

The rearrangement joins TRBV6-2 or TRBV6-3 to TRBJ2-7; weak D call: TRBD1 (6 bases). This CDR3 is built from 16 residues. Germline lookup yields CDR1 MNHEY and CDR2 SVGEGT. V lost 6 bases and J lost 3, with 21 bases in between. The CDR3 spells CASSQDSRVTSYEQYF. As DNA, the CDR3 is TGTGCCAGCAGCCAGGACAGTCGGGTCACGAGCTACGAGCAGTACTTC.

This chain uses TRBV4-2 with TRBJ2-7, with TRBD2 matching 9 bases. CDR1 is LGHNA and CDR2 is YNFKEQ in the germline V gene. After removal of 1 base from V and 0 bases from J, the junction contained 10 bases not matched to a gene. The CDR3 runs to 18 residues. Here the CDR3 reads CASSQVQGVAGASYEQYF. The CDR3 bases are TGTGCCAGCAGCCAAGTTCAAGGGGTAGCGGGGGCCTCCTACGAGCAGTACTTC.

This clonotype was seen more than once but under ten times. The V and J genes are TRBV4-1 and TRBJ1-6, with a tentative D call TRBD1 (5 bases). V gave up 0 bases and J gave up 10 bases, with 13 bases separating them. Germline V gene sequence: CDR1 MGHRA, CDR2 YSYEKL. The CDR3 has 15 amino acids. The CDR3 sequence: CASSQDRRGTSPLHF. CDR3 nucleotides: TGCGCCAGCAGCCAAGATCGGAGGGGTACCTCACCCCTCCACTTT.

This clonotype occurred a few times. The rearrangement uses TRBV20-1 and TRBJ2-7, with TRBD2 as a possible D gene (5 bases). The CDR3 is 11 residues long. Trimming took 7 bases from V and 7 from J, leaving 14 bases between them. Germline V gives CDR1 DFQATT, CDR2 SNEGSKA (reference sequence). The CDR3 DNA is TGCAGTGTTGAGGGTGAAAAGGAGCAGTACTTC. It specifies CSVEGEKEQYF.